In this sample, the clone carrying this TCR beta chain turned up once. This specimen belongs to a study of blood T cell repertoires in COVID-19. Background on the study: Acute-phase and convalescent COVID-19 samples originated in the United States, Italy and Spain.

Here immunoSEQ multiplex PCR was the method, and the copy in TCRdb shows in-frame clones only, minus some. The table records approximately 210,000 clones, approximately 86% of them present only once. The germline gives CDR1 MDHEN, CDR2 SYDVKM. The CDR3 spans 13 residues. Trimming took 4 bases from V and 11 from J, leaving 12 bases between them. Sequencing used peripheral blood. The sequence was obtained from a man in his late teens or twenties with active or convalescent COVID-19. This chain connects TRBV28 to TRBJ1-6; no firm D call. The CDR3 region is CASSSEFDTPLHF. Written as DNA, the CDR3 is TGTGCCAGCAGTTCCGAGTTTGATACACCCCTCCACTTT.